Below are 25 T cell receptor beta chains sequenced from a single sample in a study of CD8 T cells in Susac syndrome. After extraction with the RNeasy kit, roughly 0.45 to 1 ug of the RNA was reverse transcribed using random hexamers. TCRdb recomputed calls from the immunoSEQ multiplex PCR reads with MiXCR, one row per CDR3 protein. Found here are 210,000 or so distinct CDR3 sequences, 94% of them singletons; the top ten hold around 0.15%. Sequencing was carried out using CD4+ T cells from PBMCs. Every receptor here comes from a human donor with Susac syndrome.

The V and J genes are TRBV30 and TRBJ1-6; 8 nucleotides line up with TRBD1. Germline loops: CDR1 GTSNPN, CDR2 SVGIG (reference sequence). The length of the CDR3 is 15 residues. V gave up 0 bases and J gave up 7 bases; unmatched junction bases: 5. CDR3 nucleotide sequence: TGTGCCTGGAGTGTACGGGCAGGGGGCAATTCACCCCTCCACTTT. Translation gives CAWSVRAGGNSPLHF.

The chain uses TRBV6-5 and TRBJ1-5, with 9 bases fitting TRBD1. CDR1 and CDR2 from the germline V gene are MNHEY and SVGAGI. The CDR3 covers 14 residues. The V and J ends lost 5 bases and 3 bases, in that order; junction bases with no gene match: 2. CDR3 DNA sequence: TGTGCCAGCAGTCGGACAGGGGTCAATCAGCCCCAGCATTTT. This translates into CASSRTGVNQPQHF.

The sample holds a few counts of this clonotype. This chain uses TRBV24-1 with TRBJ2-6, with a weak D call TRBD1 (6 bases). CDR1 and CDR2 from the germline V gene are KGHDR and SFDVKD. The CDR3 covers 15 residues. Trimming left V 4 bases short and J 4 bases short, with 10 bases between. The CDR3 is CATSDTGTGANVLTF. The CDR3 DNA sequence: TGTGCCACCAGTGACACAGGGACAGGGGCCAACGTCCTGACTTTC.

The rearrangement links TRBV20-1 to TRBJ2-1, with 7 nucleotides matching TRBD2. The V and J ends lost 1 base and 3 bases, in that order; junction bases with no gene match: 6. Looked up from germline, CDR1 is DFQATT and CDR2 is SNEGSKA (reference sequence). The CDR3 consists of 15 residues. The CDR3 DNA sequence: TGCAGTGCTAGAGGTAGCGGGCTGAACTACAATGAGCAGTTCTTC. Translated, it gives CSARGSGLNYNEQFF.

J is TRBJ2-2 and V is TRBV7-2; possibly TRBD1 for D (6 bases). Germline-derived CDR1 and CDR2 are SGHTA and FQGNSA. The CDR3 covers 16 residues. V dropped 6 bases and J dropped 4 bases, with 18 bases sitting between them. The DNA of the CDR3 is TGTGCCAGCAGTCCCAGGAAGGCAGGGGCCACCGGGGAGCTGTTTTTT. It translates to CASSPRKAGATGELFF.

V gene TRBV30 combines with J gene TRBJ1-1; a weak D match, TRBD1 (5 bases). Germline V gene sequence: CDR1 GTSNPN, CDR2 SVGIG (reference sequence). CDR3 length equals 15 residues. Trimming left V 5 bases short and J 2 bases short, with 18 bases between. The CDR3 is CAWSGASGGNTEAFF. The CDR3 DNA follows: TGTGCCTGGTCGGGCGCTTCGGGGGGAAACACTGAAGCTTTCTTT.

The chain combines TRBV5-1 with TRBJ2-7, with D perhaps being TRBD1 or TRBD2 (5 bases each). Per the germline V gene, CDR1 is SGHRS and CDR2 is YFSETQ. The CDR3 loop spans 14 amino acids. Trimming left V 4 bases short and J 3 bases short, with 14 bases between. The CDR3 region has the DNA TGCGCCAGCAGCACCCCGGGGCAACTCTACGAGCAGTACTTC. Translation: CASSTPGQLYEQYF.

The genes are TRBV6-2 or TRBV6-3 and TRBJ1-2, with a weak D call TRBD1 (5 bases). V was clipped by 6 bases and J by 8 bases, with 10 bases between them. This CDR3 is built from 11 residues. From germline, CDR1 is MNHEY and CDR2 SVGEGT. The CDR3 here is CASSRESGYTF. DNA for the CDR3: TGTGCCAGCAGCAGGGAGTCAGGCTACACCTTC.

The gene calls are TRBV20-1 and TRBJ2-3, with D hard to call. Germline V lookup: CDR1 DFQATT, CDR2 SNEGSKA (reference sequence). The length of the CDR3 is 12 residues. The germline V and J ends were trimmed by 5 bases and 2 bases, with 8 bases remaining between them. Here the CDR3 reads CSARHDTDTQYF. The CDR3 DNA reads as TGCAGTGCTCGTCACGACACAGATACGCAGTATTTT.

CDR3 DNA sequence: TGTGCCAGCAGCTTACGCAGGGAAAACACCGGGGAGCTGTTTTTT. The encoded protein is CASSLRRENTGELFF. The chain is built from TRBV13 and TRBJ2-2; possibly TRBD1 for D (5 bases). The CDR3 totals 15 residues. V was cut by 2 bases and J by 2 bases, with 9 bases left in between. Germline CDR1 and CDR2: PRHDT and FYEKMQ (reference sequence). Full variable domain (outside the CDR3, taken from reference TRBV13 and TRBJ2-2): AAGVIQSPRHLIKEKRETATLKCYPIPRHDTVYWYQQGPGQDPQFLISFYEKMQSDKGSIPDRFSAQQFSDYHSELNMSSLELGDSALYFCASSLRRENTGELFFGEGSRLTVL.

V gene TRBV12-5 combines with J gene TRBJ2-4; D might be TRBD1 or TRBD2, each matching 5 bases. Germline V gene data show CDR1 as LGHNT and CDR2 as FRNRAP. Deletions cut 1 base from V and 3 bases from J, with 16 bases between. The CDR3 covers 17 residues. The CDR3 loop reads CASGLALDGAIKNIQYF. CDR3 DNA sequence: TGTGCTAGTGGTTTGGCCTTGGACGGGGCGATCAAAAACATTCAGTACTTC.

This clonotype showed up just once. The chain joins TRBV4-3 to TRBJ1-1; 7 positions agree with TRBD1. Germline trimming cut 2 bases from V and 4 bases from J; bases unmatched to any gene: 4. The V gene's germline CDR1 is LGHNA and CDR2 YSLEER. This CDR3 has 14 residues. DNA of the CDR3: TGCGCCAGCAGCCAACAGGGGGGCGGCACTGAAGCTTTCTTT. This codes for CASSQQGGGTEAFF.

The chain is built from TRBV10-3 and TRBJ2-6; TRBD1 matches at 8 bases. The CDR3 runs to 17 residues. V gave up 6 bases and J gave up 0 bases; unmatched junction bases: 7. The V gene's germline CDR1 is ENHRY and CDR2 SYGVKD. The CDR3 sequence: CAIRMTGESSGANVLTF. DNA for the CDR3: TGTGCCATCAGAATGACAGGGGAAAGCTCTGGGGCCAACGTCCTGACTTTC.

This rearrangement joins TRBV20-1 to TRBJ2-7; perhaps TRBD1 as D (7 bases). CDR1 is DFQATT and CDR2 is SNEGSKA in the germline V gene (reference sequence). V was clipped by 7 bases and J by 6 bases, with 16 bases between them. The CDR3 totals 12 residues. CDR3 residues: CSVTQGGSEQYF. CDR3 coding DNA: TGCAGTGTCACGCAGGGGGGCAGCGAGCAGTACTTC.

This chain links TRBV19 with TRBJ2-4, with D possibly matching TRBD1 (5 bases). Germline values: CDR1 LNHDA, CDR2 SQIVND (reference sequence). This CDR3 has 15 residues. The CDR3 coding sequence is TGTGGGGGCTACCTTTTAAACTTAGCCAAAAACATTCAGTACTTC. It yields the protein CGGYLLNLAKNIQYF.

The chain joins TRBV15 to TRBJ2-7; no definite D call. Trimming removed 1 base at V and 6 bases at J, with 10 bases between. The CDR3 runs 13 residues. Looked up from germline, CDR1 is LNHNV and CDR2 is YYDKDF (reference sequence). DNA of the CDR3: TGTGCCACCAGCAGAGTCGTAGAGAGCGAGCAGTACTTC. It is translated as CATSRVVESEQYF.

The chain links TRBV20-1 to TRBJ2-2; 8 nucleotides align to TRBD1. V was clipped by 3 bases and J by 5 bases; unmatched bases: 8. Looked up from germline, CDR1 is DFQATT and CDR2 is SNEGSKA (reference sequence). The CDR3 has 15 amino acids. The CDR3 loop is CSASSGGAGTGELFF. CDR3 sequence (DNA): TGCAGTGCTAGCTCAGGGGGCGCGGGGACCGGGGAGCTGTTTTTT.

CDR3 DNA: TGTGCCTGCGCACAGGGGGCGCATCTCGGCTACACCTTC. Protein sequence: CACAQGAHLGYTF. The rearrangement uses TRBV30 and TRBJ1-2; 9 nucleotides match TRBD1. Germline V CDR1 and CDR2: GTSNPN, SVGIG (reference sequence). V was pared by 6 bases and J by 8 bases, with 10 bases of the junction left unmatched. This CDR3 is built from 13 residues.

The CDR3 DNA follows: TGCAGTGCTAGAGAGGACGGAGGTTCCCAGTACTTC. It is translated as CSAREDGGSQYF. The J gene is TRBJ2-5, the V gene TRBV20-1, with TRBD2 as a possible D gene (5 bases). The germline gives CDR1 DFQATT, CDR2 SNEGSKA (reference sequence). V shed 0 bases and J shed 9 bases, with 11 bases lying between them. The length of the CDR3 is 12 residues.

The CDR3 sequence is CSGGDRGMGEQYF. The CDR3, as DNA: TGCAGCGGGGGGGACAGGGGAATGGGCGAGCAGTACTTC. The chain combines TRBV29-1 with TRBJ2-7, with 10 bases matching TRBD1. CDR1 and CDR2 from the germline V gene are SQVTM and ANQGSEA. V shed 7 bases, J shed 6 bases, and the junction held 9 bases outside the gene matches. This CDR3 has 13 amino acids.

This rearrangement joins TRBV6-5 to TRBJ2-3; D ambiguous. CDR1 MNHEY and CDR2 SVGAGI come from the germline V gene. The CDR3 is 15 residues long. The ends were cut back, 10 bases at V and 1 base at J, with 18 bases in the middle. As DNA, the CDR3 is TGTGCCACCCTAAGCTTATCCGCCCGCACAGATACGCAGTATTTT. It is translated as CATLSLSARTDTQYF.

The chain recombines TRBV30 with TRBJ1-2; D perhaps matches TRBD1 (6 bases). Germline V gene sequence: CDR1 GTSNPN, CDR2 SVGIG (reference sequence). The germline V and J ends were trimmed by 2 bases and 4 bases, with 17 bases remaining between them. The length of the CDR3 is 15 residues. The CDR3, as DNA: TGTGCCTGGAGTATAATTCCAGGGGACCCCTATGGCTACACCTTC. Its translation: CAWSIIPGDPYGYTF.

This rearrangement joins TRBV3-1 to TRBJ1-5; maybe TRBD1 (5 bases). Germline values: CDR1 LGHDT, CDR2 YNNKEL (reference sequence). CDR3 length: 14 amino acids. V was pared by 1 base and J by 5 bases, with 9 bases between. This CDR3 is CASSQVWGDQPQHF. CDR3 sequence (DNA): TGTGCCAGCAGCCAAGTATGGGGGGATCAGCCCCAGCATTTT.

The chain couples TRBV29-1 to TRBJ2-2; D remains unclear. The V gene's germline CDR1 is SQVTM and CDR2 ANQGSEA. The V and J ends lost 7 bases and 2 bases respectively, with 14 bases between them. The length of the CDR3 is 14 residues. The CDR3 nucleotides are TGCAGCGGGCTTCTGGCCAGCAACACCGGGGAGCTGTTTTTT. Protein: CSGLLASNTGELFF.

The CDR3 DNA follows: TGCAGTGCTAGCCTTGGACTAGCGGGGGCCAGCCTCTACGAGCAGTACTTC. Its translation: CSASLGLAGASLYEQYF. The rearrangement links TRBV20-1 to TRBJ2-7; TRBD2 agrees at 13 bases. CDR1 and CDR2 (germline): DFQATT, SNEGSKA (reference sequence). The CDR3 sequence is 17 residues long. The trim removed 3 bases at V and 3 bases at J, leaving 11 bases unmatched.